These 24 T cell receptor beta chains originate from one sample sequenced in a study of early T cells in non-severe SARS-CoV-2 infection. Each CDR3 protein is one row after TCRdb ran MiXCR on the 5' RACE reads. The sample carries about 23,000 distinct CDR3 sequences, nearly 5.5% recorded once. The specimen sequenced was whole blood. The source is an adult who was a healthcare worker with PCR-confirmed SARS-CoV-2 infection or an uninfected control (not recorded which).

The chain has TRBV2 and TRBJ2-5; TRBD1 matches 10 bases. Germline V lookup: CDR1 SNHLY, CDR2 FYNNEI. CDR3 size: 18 residues. The ends lost 6 bases at V and 1 base at J; junction bases unmatched: 14. Here the CDR3 DNA reads TGTGCCAGCAGGCCGGGACAGGGGTTTGATATCCGCCAAGAGACCCAGTACTTC. Its translation: CASRPGQGFDIRQETQYF. The variable domain in full, completed from reference TRBV2 and TRBJ2-5, reads EPEVTQTPSHQVTQMGQEVILRCVPISNHLYFYWYRQILGQKVEFLVSFYNNEISEKSEIFDDQFSVERPDGSNFTLKIRSTKLEDSAMYFCASRPGQGFDIRQETQYFGPGTRLLVL.

This clonotype appeared many times. This chain joins TRBV6-2 or TRBV6-3 and TRBJ2-1, with D uncertain. CDR1 MNHEY and CDR2 SVGEGT come from the germline V gene. The CDR3 is 11 amino acids. V dropped 6 bases and J dropped 10 bases, with 10 bases sitting between them. The CDR3 is CASSPLGEQFF. For the CDR3, the DNA is TGTGCCAGCAGCCCTCTAGGGGAGCAGTTCTTC.

This clonotype was detected many times. The chain joins TRBV20-1 to TRBJ2-7, with 7 bases lining up with TRBD1. The CDR3 spans 14 residues. Germline assignment: CDR1 DFQATT and CDR2 SNEGSKA (reference sequence). Trimming took 5 bases from V and 6 from J; bases not matched to a gene: 13. DNA of the CDR3: TGCAGTGCTTCAAACAGGGGTAACTATGGCGAGCAGTACGTC. Translating it yields CSASNRGNYGEQYV.

This clonotype was seen repeatedly, ten times or more. The gene calls are TRBV12-5 and TRBJ2-1; weak D call: TRBD2 (7 bases). In germline, CDR1 is LGHNT, CDR2 FRNRAP. Trimming took off 0 bases at V and 5 bases at J, with 14 bases between the two ends. There are 16 residues in the CDR3. Here the CDR3 DNA reads TGTGCTAGTGGTTTGGTCCGGTGGGAGGGGGACAATGAGCAGTTCTTC. Protein product: CASGLVRWEGDNEQFF.

At least ten counts were recorded for this clonotype. The V call is TRBV29-1, the J call TRBJ2-7, with 8 bases fitting TRBD2. The V gene's germline CDR1 is SQVTM and CDR2 ANQGSEA. J was trimmed by 3 bases and V by 5 bases; bases with no gene match: 9. The CDR3 contains 14 residues. CDR3 loop: CSVSLAGLGYEQYF. The CDR3 DNA is TGCAGCGTTTCCCTAGCGGGTTTGGGCTACGAGCAGTACTTC.

This clonotype was found many times. The CDR3 is CASSLRGLAGQPSYNEQFF. CDR3 nucleotide sequence: TGTGCCAGCAGCTTAAGGGGACTAGCGGGACAACCCTCCTACAATGAGCAGTTCTTC. J is TRBJ2-1 and V is TRBV7-2, with 13 bases that match TRBD2. V was pared by 2 bases and J by 0 bases, with 7 bases of the junction left unmatched. This CDR3 is 19 amino acids long. CDR1 SGHTA and CDR2 FQGNSA come from the germline V gene.

This clonotype was counted ten times or more. The rearrangement joins TRBV20-1 to TRBJ2-5, with TRBD1 as a possible D gene (8 bases). Germline V gives CDR1 DFQATT, CDR2 SNEGSKA (reference sequence). The CDR3 is 13 residues long. V shed 3 bases and J shed 7 bases, with 15 bases lying between them. Written as DNA, the CDR3 is TGCAGTGCTAGTCCACAGGGGGGGGCGACCCAGTACTTC. Protein product: CSASPQGGATQYF.

Many counts were recorded for this clonotype. The chain has TRBV4-3 and TRBJ2-3, with 11 bases aligning to TRBD2. The CDR3 runs 19 residues. From germline, CDR1 is LGHNA and CDR2 YSLEER. The trim removed 0 bases at V and 1 base at J, leaving 9 bases unmatched. CDR3 residues: CASSQDGLAGGVGTDTQYF. The CDR3 DNA follows: TGCGCCAGCAGCCAAGATGGGCTAGCGGGAGGAGTGGGCACAGATACGCAGTATTTT.

This clonotype was recorded many times. The chain is built from TRBV7-2 and TRBJ2-3; 9 nucleotides line up with TRBD2. Trimming at V came to 5 bases and at J to 1 base, leaving 4 bases not matched to a gene. Germline assignment: CDR1 SGHTA and CDR2 FQGNSA. The CDR3 covers 15 residues. CDR3 nucleotide sequence: TGTGCCAGCAGCCAAGCGGGAGGAGGCACAGATACGCAGTATTTT. Translated, it gives CASSQAGGGTDTQYF. The complete variable domain, with remaining parts taken from reference TRBV7-2 and TRBJ2-3, reads GAGVSQSPSNKVTEKGKDVELRCDPISGHTALYWYRQSLGQGLEFLIYFQGNSAPDKSGLPSDRFSAERTGGSVSTLTIQRTQQEDSAVYLCASSQAGGGTDTQYFGPGTRLTVL.

This clonotype has ten or more counts. The chain employs TRBV20-1 and TRBJ1-6, with 9 bases lining up with TRBD1. This CDR3 is 12 amino acids long. Germline CDR1 is DFQATT and CDR2 is SNEGSKA (reference sequence). V gave up 6 bases and J gave up 19 bases; unmatched junction bases: 13. CDR3 loop: CSATTGDREFHF. The CDR3 DNA follows: TGCAGTGCCACGACTGGGGACAGGGAGTTTCACTTT.

This clonotype was recorded at least ten times. The chain recombines TRBV5-3 with TRBJ2-7; no definite D call. TRBV5-3 is an ORF; its function is uncertain. The CDR3 covers 16 residues. Deletions cut 3 bases from V and 3 bases from J, with 19 bases between. The CDR3 reads CARSSGLDRPYYEQYF. The CDR3 coding sequence is TGTGCCAGAAGCTCTGGGCTGGACCGGCCTTACTACGAGCAGTACTTC.

The chain has TRBV4-1 and TRBJ2-7; D could derive from TRBD1 or TRBD2 (6 bases each). Germline V CDR1 and CDR2: MGHRA, YSYEKL. The CDR3 extends over 14 amino acids. Deletions cut 0 bases from V and 5 bases from J, with 11 bases between. The CDR3 loop is CASSQDTGRNEQYF. In DNA, the CDR3 is TGCGCCAGCAGCCAAGATACAGGGAGGAACGAGCAGTACTTC.

This clonotype was observed many times. The chain employs TRBV12-3 or TRBV12-4 and TRBJ2-7; possible D gene TRBD1, 6 bases. The CDR3 covers 12 residues. The V end lost 6 bases, the J end lost 3 bases, and 9 bases lay between the germline ends. The CDR3 DNA is TGTGCCAGCAGCTCACAGGGCTACGAGCAGTACTTC. Amino acids: CASSSQGYEQYF.

The chain uses TRBV29-1 and TRBJ1-1, with D uncertain. CDR3 length: 13 residues. Germline V gene lookup returns CDR1 SQVTM and CDR2 ANQGSEA. Trimming took off 1 base at V and 5 bases at J, with 11 bases between the two ends. The CDR3 nucleotides read TGCAGCGTTGAAGCTGAACTTGGGACTGAAGCTTTCTTT. Translating gives CSVEAELGTEAFF.

This clonotype was detected ten times or more. V usage is TRBV28 and J usage is TRBJ1-1, with a possible D match to TRBD1 (5 bases). The CDR3 consists of 16 residues. Trimming cost V 5 bases and J 2 bases, with 18 bases left between them. CDR1 is MDHEN, CDR2 SYDVKM, per germline. CDR3 nucleotide sequence: TGTGCCAGCAGTCAAGCGGTTTTCGGGGCCAACACTGAAGCTTTCTTT. Amino acid sequence: CASSQAVFGANTEAFF.

This clonotype was counted many times. The J gene is TRBJ2-1, the V gene TRBV6-2 or TRBV6-3; D may be TRBD2 (6 bases). The CDR3 runs 14 residues. The ends were cut back, 4 bases at V and 6 bases at J, with 13 bases in the middle. Germline V gene sequence: CDR1 MNHEY, CDR2 SVGEGT. The chain's CDR3 is CASSSRAGLNEQFF. The CDR3 DNA reads TGTGCCAGCAGTTCCAGAGCGGGTCTCAATGAGCAGTTCTTC.

This clonotype was observed many times. The rearrangement joins TRBV2 to TRBJ2-5; TRBD2 aligns across 10 bases. Germline values: CDR1 SNHLY, CDR2 FYNNEI. J was trimmed by 5 bases and V by 2 bases; bases with no gene match: 2. The CDR3 contains 14 residues. The CDR3 DNA reads as TGTGCCAGCAGTGAACTAGCGGGAGATGAGACCCAGTACTTC. Translation gives CASSELAGDETQYF.

This clonotype was observed many times. The chain links TRBV4-1 to TRBJ2-1; no clear D gene. V dropped 0 bases and J dropped 7 bases, with 16 bases sitting between them. CDR3 length: 16 residues. Germline V CDR1 and CDR2: MGHRA, YSYEKL. CDR3 sequence reads: CASSQDPLPPRNEQFF. The CDR3 DNA sequence: TGCGCCAGCAGCCAAGACCCCCTCCCCCCCCGGAATGAGCAGTTCTTC.

The sample holds many counts of this clonotype. The chain couples TRBV9 to TRBJ2-7; 8 positions match TRBD2. CDR3 size: 14 residues. The V gene's germline CDR1 is SGDLS and CDR2 YYNGEE. The V and J ends lost 2 bases and 2 bases, in that order; junction bases with no gene match: 3. CDR3 loop: CASSVTGGAYEQYF. CDR3 sequence (DNA): TGTGCCAGCAGCGTGACCGGGGGGGCCTACGAGCAGTACTTC.

A few counts support this clonotype. CDR3 sequence (DNA): TGTGCCAGCAGCTTTGAACCGACAGGGGTCGGAAACACCATATATTTT. Residues: CASSFEPTGVGNTIYF. V and J are TRBV9 and TRBJ1-3; 8 nucleotides match TRBD1. V lost 4 bases to trimming and J lost 4 bases; unmatched junction nucleotides: 10. Germline lookup yields CDR1 SGDLS and CDR2 YYNGEE. This CDR3 has 16 residues.

A few counts support this clonotype. The chain employs TRBV20-1 and TRBJ2-1; a possible D gene is TRBD2 (5 bases). V lost 6 bases, J lost 2 bases, and 17 bases lay in between. The V gene's germline CDR1 is DFQATT and CDR2 SNEGSKA (reference sequence). The CDR3 length is 15 residues. CDR3 sequence reads: CSAQSRENPYNEQFF. The DNA for the CDR3 is TGCAGTGCCCAATCGAGGGAGAACCCCTACAATGAGCAGTTCTTC.

This clonotype is labeled as medium-sized. The chain is built from TRBV11-2 and TRBJ2-3, with 7 positions matching TRBD2. J was trimmed by 5 bases and V by 4 bases; bases with no gene match: 6. The length of the CDR3 is 14 residues. Germline assignment: CDR1 SGHAT and CDR2 FQNNGV. CDR3 protein: CASSWGGGLDTQYF. CDR3 bases: TGTGCCAGCAGCTGGGGGGGAGGGTTAGATACGCAGTATTTT. Drawing the rest from reference TRBV11-2 and TRBJ2-3, the complete variable domain is EAGVAQSPRYKIIEKRQSVAFWCNPISGHATLYWYQQILGQGPKLLIQFQNNGVVDDSQLPKDRFSAERLKGVDSTLKIQPAKLEDSAVYLCASSWGGGLDTQYFGPGTRLTVL.

Many counts were recorded for this clonotype. J is TRBJ2-2 and V is TRBV4-3; TRBD2 aligns across 7 bases. V trimming: 6 bases; J trimming: 6 bases; junction bases outside the gene matches: 10. CDR1 and CDR2 from the germline V gene are LGHNA and YSLEER. CDR3 length: 15 residues. CDR3 sequence: CASSATSVFPGELFF. Here the CDR3 DNA reads TGCGCCAGCAGTGCTACTAGCGTCTTTCCCGGGGAGCTGTTTTTT.

This clonotype was seen many times. The CDR3 bases are TGTGCCAGTACGGCAGGGTTGGTTGGCTACACCTTC. Protein sequence: CASTAGLVGYTF. V and J are TRBV19 and TRBJ1-2; D is possibly TRBD1 (5 bases). V was trimmed by 7 bases and J by 7 bases, leaving 13 bases between them. Germline V lookup: CDR1 LNHDA, CDR2 SQIVND (reference sequence). This CDR3 has 12 residues.